The rows below give T cell receptor beta chains drawn from one sample of a study of T-cell memory formation after mild COVID-19. Each CDR3 protein is one row after TCRdb ran MiXCR on the 5' RACE reads. The table has about 470,000 distinct CDR3 sequences, about 20% seen once. Sequencing was performed on PBMCs or a T cell subset sorted from them (not recorded which). These receptor sequences come from an adult woman who had mild COVID-19 (a few samples of this study predate the infection). Cell type and time point are not known. Each CDR3 is given with its conserved first and last residue.

>TRBV4-2|TRBJ2-2
CASSRTGDYTGELFF
>TRBV7-2|TRBJ2-2
CASSLGLADTGDLFF
>TRBV12-3/TRBV12-4|TRBJ1-2
CASSTQPGLRGYTF
>TRBV5-1|TRBJ2-1
CASRDPPFSYNEQFF
>TRBV14|TRBJ2-4
CASSAGHLIAKNIQYF
>TRBV5-8|TRBJ1-3
CASSLSKSSGNTIYF
>TRBV10-2|TRBJ2-1
CASTRELGEQFF
>TRBV29-1|TRBJ2-7
CSVEGGTSYEQYF
>TRBV5-6|TRBJ1-5
CASSFRGSNQPQHF
>TRBV12-3/TRBV12-4|TRBJ1-2
CASSRDRYGYTF
>TRBV4-3|TRBJ2-3
CASSQESWEGDSTDTQYF
>TRBV21-1|TRBJ2-7
CASSKDRGELPTYEQYF
>TRBV29-1|TRBJ1-3
CSTTGTGNTIYF
>TRBV6-2/TRBV6-3|TRBJ1-1
CASSYSADTEAFF
>TRBV5-1|TRBJ2-5
CASSLLRGQETQYF
>TRBV4-1|TRBJ2-3
CASSQEALLANTQYF
>TRBV13|TRBJ1-2
CASSIDRGNYGYTF
>TRBV12-3/TRBV12-4|TRBJ1-3
CASSPRGGGNTIYF
>TRBV11-3|TRBJ2-1
CASRTRSEQFF
>TRBV5-5|TRBJ2-2
CASSLAGTRNTGELFF
>TRBV15|TRBJ1-1
CATSRDRDRSTEAFF
>TRBV20-1|TRBJ2-1
CSAPFAAGTVYNEQFF
>TRBV18|TRBJ1-6
CASSLPGYSPLHF
>TRBV14|TRBJ2-2
CASSFRQGTNGELFF